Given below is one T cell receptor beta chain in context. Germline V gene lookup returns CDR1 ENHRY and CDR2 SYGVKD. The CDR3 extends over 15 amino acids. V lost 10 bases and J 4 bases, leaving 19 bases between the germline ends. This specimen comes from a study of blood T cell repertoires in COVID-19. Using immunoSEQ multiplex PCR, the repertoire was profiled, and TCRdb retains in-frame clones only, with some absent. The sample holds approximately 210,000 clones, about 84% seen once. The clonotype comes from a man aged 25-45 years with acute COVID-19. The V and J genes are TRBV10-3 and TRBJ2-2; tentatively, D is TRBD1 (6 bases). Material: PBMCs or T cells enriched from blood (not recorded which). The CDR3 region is CATSTGSGTTGELFF. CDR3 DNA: TGTGCCACATCAACAGGGTCGGGGACCACCGGGGAGCTGTTTTTT.